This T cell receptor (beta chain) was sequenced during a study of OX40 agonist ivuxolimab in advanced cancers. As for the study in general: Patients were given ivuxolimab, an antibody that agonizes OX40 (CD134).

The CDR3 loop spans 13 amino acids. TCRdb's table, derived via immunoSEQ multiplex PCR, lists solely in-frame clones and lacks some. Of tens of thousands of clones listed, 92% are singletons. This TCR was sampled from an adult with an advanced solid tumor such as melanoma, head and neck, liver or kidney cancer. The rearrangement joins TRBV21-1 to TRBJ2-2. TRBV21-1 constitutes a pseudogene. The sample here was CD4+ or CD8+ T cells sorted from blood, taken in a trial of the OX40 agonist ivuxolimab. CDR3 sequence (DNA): TGTGCCACCATGAGACGGTTCACCGGGGAGCTGTTTTTT. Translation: CATMRRFTGELFF.